Below are 16 T cell receptor beta chains sequenced from a single sample in a study of blood T cell repertoires in COVID-19. Sequencing used immunoSEQ multiplex PCR; TCRdb keeps in-frame clones, though not all of them. Here the sample spans 250,000 to 300,000 clones, about nine tenths being singletons. Sequencing was performed on peripheral blood. These receptors all stem from a woman in her thirties with COVID-19, enrolled during active disease.

The V gene is TRBV6-6, the J gene TRBJ1-5, with D possibly being TRBD1 (5 bases). The length of the CDR3 is 14 residues. Trimming pared 5 bases from V and 3 bases from J, leaving 11 bases between. Germline V gives CDR1 MNHNY, CDR2 SVGAGI (reference sequence). The CDR3 spells CASSIRVSNQPQHF. CDR3 bases: TGTGCCAGCAGTATCAGGGTTTCCAATCAGCCCCAGCATTTT.

The chain couples TRBV24-1 to TRBJ2-1; 8 bases are a match to TRBD2. Germline V gives CDR1 KGHDR, CDR2 SFDVKD. The ends lost 9 bases at V and 7 bases at J; junction bases unmatched: 16. The CDR3 runs to 16 residues. The CDR3 coding sequence is TGTGCCACCTCCTCCCATGGAGCGGGAGACGGGAATGAGCAGTTCTTC. Translation: CATSSHGAGDGNEQFF.

The rearrangement links TRBV24-1 to TRBJ2-2, with no clear D. CDR3 length: 15 residues. V lost 3 bases and J 6 bases, leaving 13 bases between the germline ends. The germline V gene has CDR1 KGHDR and CDR2 SFDVKD. The CDR3 here is CATSDPAGPAGELFF. As DNA, the CDR3 is TGTGCCACCAGTGATCCTGCTGGGCCGGCCGGGGAGCTGTTTTTT.

The chain employs TRBV29-1 and TRBJ1-1; D is undetermined. The ends were cut back, 7 bases at V and 4 bases at J, with 13 bases in the middle. The germline gives CDR1 SQVTM, CDR2 ANQGSEA. The CDR3 spans 12 residues. CDR3 bases: TGCAGCGCCGATTCCGGGTCCACTGAAGCTTTCTTT. Translating it yields CSADSGSTEAFF.

The J gene is TRBJ2-3, the V gene TRBV28, with 8 nucleotides matching TRBD2. From germline, CDR1 is MDHEN and CDR2 SYDVKM. The J segment lost 4 bases and the V segment lost 5 bases, leaving 11 bases of the junction unmatched. The CDR3 runs to 16 residues. The CDR3 is CASSPGGREESDTQYF. The CDR3 nucleotides are TGTGCCAGCAGTCCCGGGGGGCGGGAGGAATCAGATACGCAGTATTTT.

The chain combines TRBV6-5 with TRBJ2-1, with 8 nucleotides matching TRBD2. Unmatched junction bases numbered 8, after V lost 2 bases and J lost 5 bases. In germline, CDR1 is MNHEY, CDR2 SVGAGI. This CDR3 spans 16 amino acids. Written as DNA, the CDR3 is TGTGCCAGCAGTTACGATCGCGGGAGGATGAACAATGAGCAGTTCTTC. Its protein is CASSYDRGRMNNEQFF.

The V call is TRBV3-1 (or the pseudogene TRBV3-2), the J call TRBJ1-6, with 9 bases identical to TRBD1. Germline CDR1 is LGHDT and CDR2 is YNNKEL (reference sequence). The CDR3 sequence is 17 residues long. The ends lost 5 bases at V and 11 bases at J; junction bases unmatched: 16. CDR3 region: CASSRRWPGQGRPPLHF. Written as DNA, the CDR3 is TGTGCCAGCAGCAGACGGTGGCCGGGACAGGGACGTCCACCCCTCCACTTT.

V and J are TRBV30 and TRBJ2-5; 9 bases agree with TRBD1. Germline CDR1 and CDR2: GTSNPN and SVGIG (reference sequence). This CDR3 comprises 13 residues. Trimming removed 1 base from V and 6 bases from J; junction bases left unmatched: 3. The CDR3 is CAWSAGQGKTQYF. The CDR3 DNA reads TGTGCCTGGAGTGCGGGACAGGGAAAGACCCAGTACTTC.

As for this clone: In the same sample, other DNA sequences code for this CDR3. The V call is TRBV30, the J call TRBJ1-3; no definite D call. The CDR3 length is 12 residues. Trimming removed 4 bases at V and 1 base at J, with 5 bases between. CDR1 is GTSNPN and CDR2 is SVGIG in the germline V gene (reference sequence). CDR3 DNA: TGTGCCTGGATGTCTTCTGGAAACACCATATATTTT. The encoded protein is CAWMSSGNTIYF.

The rearrangement links TRBV2 to TRBJ1-3; perhaps TRBD1 as D (5 bases). Germline V gene sequence: CDR1 SNHLY, CDR2 FYNNEI. Trimming stripped 6 bases from V and 9 bases from J, with 21 bases between. This CDR3 contains 15 residues. Here the CDR3 reads CASRQETGLLSTIYF. The DNA of the CDR3 is TGTGCCAGCAGGCAAGAAACGGGACTCCTAAGCACCATATATTTT. Variable domain in full (rest from reference TRBV2 and TRBJ1-3): EPEVTQTPSHQVTQMGQEVILRCVPISNHLYFYWYRQILGQKVEFLVSFYNNEISEKSEIFDDQFSVERPDGSNFTLKIRSTKLEDSAMYFCASRQETGLLSTIYFGEGSWLTVV.

The chain combines TRBV30 with TRBJ1-5, with D possibly matching TRBD1 (6 bases). The germline V and J ends were trimmed by 8 bases and 0 bases, with 17 bases remaining between them. Germline V gives CDR1 GTSNPN, CDR2 SVGIG (reference sequence). The CDR3 is 15 amino acids. CDR3 DNA sequence: TGTGCCGCCTCCCCGGGACACAGTAGCAATCAGCCCCAGCATTTT. The encoded protein is CAASPGHSSNQPQHF.

The chain carries TRBV6-2 or TRBV6-3 and TRBJ1-3; D remains unclear. This CDR3 has 15 amino acids. Per the germline V gene, CDR1 is MNHEY and CDR2 is SVGEGT. Trimming cost V 0 bases and J 1 base, with 7 bases left between them. The CDR3 is CASSYSRESGNTIYF. The CDR3 DNA is TGTGCCAGCAGTTACTCGCGGGAATCTGGAAACACCATATATTTT.

This chain uses TRBV9 with TRBJ2-1, with D tentatively TRBD1 (5 bases). CDR1 SGDLS and CDR2 YYNGEE come from the germline V gene. CDR3 length: 15 amino acids. Trimming shortened V by 2 bases and J by 2 bases, and 11 bases separated the two germline ends. The CDR3 nucleotides are TGTGCCAGCAGCGTTAGGGGTGGGCCCTACAATGAGCAGTTCTTC. Its translation is CASSVRGGPYNEQFF. Complete variable domain (other parts from reference TRBV9 and TRBJ2-1): DSGVTQTPKHLITATGQRVTLRCSPRSGDLSVYWYQQSLDQGLQFLIQYYNGEERAKGNILERFSAQQFPDLHSELNLSSLELGDSALYFCASSVRGGPYNEQFFGPGTRLTVL.

Written as DNA, the CDR3 is TGTGCCAGCACCCTCCCAGGACAAAAGGACTATGGCTACACCTTC. This sequence encodes CASTLPGQKDYGYTF. The rearrangement links TRBV5-4 to TRBJ1-2, with D maybe TRBD1 (5 bases). The germline V gene encodes CDR1 SGHNT and CDR2 YYREEE (reference sequence). The CDR3 is 15 amino acids. Trimming took 6 bases from V and 3 from J, leaving 18 bases between them.

This clone was detected once. V gene TRBV9 combines with J gene TRBJ2-7; a possible D gene is TRBD2 (6 bases). V was clipped by 0 bases and J by 4 bases, with 14 bases between them. This CDR3 comprises 15 residues. CDR1 and CDR2 (germline): SGDLS, YYNGEE. Written as DNA, the CDR3 is TGTGCCAGCAGCGTAGCGGGGGACCTAGAGTACGAGCAGTACTTC. This translates into CASSVAGDLEYEQYF. Full variable domain (remainder filled in from reference TRBV9 and TRBJ2-7): DSGVTQTPKHLITATGQRVTLRCSPRSGDLSVYWYQQSLDQGLQFLIQYYNGEERAKGNILERFSAQQFPDLHSELNLSSLELGDSALYFCASSVAGDLEYEQYFGPGTRLTVT.

This clone appeared once. The gene calls are TRBV19 and TRBJ1-1; D perhaps matches TRBD1 (6 bases). The CDR3 is made up of 15 amino acids. Germline V CDR1 and CDR2: LNHDA, SQIVND (reference sequence). V lost 2 bases to trimming and J lost 3 bases, with 13 bases between them. CDR3 in DNA: TGTGCCAGTAGTATATCCCGGACAGCCCACACTGAAGCTTTCTTT. Translated: CASSISRTAHTEAFF.